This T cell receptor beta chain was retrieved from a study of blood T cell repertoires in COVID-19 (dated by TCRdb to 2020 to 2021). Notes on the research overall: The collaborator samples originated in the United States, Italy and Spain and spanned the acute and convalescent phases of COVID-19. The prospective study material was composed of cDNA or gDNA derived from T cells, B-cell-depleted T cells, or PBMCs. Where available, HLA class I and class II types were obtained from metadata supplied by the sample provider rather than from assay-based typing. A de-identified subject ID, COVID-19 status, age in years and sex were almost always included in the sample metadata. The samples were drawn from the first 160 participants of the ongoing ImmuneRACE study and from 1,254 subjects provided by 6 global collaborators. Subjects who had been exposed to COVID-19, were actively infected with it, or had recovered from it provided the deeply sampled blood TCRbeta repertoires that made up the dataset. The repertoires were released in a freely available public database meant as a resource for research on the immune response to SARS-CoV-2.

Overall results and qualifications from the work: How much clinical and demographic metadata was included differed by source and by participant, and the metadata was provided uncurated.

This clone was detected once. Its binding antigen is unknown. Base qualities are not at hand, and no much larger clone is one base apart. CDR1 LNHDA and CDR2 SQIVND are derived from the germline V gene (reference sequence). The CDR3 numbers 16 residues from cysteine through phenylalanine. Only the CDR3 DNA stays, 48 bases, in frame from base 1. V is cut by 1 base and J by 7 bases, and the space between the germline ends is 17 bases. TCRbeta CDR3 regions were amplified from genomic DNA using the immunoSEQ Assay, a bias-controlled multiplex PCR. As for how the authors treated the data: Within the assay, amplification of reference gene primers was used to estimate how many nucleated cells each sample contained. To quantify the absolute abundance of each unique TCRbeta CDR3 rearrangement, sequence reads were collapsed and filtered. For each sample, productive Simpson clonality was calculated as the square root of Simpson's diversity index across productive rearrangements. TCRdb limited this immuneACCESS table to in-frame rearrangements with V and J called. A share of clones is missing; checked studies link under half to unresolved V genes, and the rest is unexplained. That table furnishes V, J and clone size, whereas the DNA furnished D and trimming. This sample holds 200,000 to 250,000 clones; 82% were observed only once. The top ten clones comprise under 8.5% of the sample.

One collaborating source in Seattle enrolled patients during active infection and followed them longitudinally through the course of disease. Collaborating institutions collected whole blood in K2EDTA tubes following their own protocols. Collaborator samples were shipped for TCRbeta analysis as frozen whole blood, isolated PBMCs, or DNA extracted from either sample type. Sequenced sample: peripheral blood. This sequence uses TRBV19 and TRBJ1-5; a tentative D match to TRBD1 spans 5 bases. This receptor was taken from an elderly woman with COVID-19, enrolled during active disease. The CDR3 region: CASSIAQGPLGQPQHF. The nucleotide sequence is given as TGTGCCAGTAGTATAGCGCAGGGCCCTTTGGGGCAGCCCCAGCATTTT.